The source of this TCR beta chain is a study of T cell repertoires in cytomegalovirus infection. In the study overall: Indications of both CMV infection and matching HLA type were provided by public TCR beta signatures.

The V end was cut by 5 bases, the J end by 3 bases, with 11 bases between. The CDR3 length is 12 residues. Germline-derived CDR1 and CDR2 are DFQATT and SNEGSKA (reference sequence). Overall study results and limits: HLA-C-restricted CMV clonotypes gave the most frequent clonotype in two of eight donors. The study identified carriers of CMV plus the relevant HLA from cumulative public TCR beta family frequency.

For this clonotype: Its antigen is unidentified.

MiXCR, run by TCRdb on the reads, gives a single entry per CDR3 protein. The repertoire holds roughly 500,000 distinct CDR3 sequences, with 33% as singletons. This material consisted of cultured PBMCs, taken from culture after CMV antigen stimulation. The J gene is TRBJ2-7, the V gene TRBV20-1; a weak D match, TRBD2 (5 bases). The receptor was derived from a human donor in good health (CMV status not recorded). Some clones in this sample may be carry-over from other donors' samples. The CDR3 coding sequence is TGCAGTGCTCGACATGACTACTACGAGCAGTACTTC. It is translated as CSARHDYYEQYF.